This TCR beta chain emerged from a study of blood T cell repertoires in COVID-19. Study summary: There were acute and convalescent COVID-19 samples, and they came from the United States, Italy and Spain. Sample material is recorded as cDNA or gDNA derived from T cells, B-cell-depleted T cells, or PBMCs.

In the authors' methods: Reference gene primer amplification gave nucleated cell count estimates. Clones were sequenced by immunoSEQ multiplex PCR, and TCRdb holds only the in-frame ones, with some missing. Clonal size and the V and J genes are those of that table, whereas D and trimming came from the DNA. Altogether over 80,000 clones are present, roughly 86% being singletons, with the ten largest covering 10%. Germline lookup yields CDR1 SGHRS and CDR2 YFSETQ. This CDR3 has 14 amino acids. V lost 6 bases and J lost 5, with 14 bases in between. The source of this sequence is a man aged 45-60 years with acute or convalescent COVID-19. The sample was peripheral blood. The chain is built from TRBV5-1 and TRBJ1-4; no firm D call. CDR3: CASTRRGFNEKLFF. The CDR3 bases are TGCGCCAGCACCCGCCGGGGTTTCAATGAAAAACTGTTTTTT.